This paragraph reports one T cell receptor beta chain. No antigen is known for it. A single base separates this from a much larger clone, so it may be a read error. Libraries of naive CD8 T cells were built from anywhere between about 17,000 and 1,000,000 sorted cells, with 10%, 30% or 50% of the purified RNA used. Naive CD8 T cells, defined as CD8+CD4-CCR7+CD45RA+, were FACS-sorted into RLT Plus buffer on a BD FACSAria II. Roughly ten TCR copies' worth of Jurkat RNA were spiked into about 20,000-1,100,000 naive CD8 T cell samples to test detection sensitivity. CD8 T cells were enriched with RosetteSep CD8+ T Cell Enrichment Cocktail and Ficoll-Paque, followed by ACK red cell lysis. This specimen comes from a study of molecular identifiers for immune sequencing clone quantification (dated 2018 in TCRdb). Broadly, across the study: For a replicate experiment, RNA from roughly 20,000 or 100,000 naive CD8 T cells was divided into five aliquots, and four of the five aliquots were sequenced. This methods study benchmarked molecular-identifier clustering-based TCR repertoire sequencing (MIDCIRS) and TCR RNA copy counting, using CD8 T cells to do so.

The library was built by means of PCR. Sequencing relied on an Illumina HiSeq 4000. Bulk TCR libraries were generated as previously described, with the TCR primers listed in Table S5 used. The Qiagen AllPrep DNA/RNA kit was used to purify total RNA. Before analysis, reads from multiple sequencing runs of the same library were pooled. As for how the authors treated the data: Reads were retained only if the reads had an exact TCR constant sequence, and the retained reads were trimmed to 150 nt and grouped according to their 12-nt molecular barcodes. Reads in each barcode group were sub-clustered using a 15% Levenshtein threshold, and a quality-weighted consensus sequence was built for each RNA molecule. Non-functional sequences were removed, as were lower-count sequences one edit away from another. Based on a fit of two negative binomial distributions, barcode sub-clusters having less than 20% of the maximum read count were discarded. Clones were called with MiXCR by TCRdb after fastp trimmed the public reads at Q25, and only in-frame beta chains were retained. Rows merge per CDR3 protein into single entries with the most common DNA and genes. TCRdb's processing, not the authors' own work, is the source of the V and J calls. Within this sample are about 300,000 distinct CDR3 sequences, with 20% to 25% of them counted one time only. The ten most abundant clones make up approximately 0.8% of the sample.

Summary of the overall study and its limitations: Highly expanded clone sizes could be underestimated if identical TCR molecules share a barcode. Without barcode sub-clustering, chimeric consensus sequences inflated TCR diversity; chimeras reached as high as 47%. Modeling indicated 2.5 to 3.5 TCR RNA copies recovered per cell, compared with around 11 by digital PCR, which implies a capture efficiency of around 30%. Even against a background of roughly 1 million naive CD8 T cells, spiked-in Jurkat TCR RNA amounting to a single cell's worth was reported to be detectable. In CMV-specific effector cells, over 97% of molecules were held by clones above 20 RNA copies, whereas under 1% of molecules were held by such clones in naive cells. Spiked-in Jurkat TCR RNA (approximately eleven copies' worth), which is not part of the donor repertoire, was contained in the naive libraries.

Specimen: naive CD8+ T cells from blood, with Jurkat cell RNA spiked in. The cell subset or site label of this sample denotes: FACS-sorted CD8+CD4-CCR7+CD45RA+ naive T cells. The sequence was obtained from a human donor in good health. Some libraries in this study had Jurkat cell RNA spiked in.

The CDR3 protein sequence reads: CASSFLAGALCNEQFF. The bases are TGTGCCAGCAGCTTTCTAGCGGGAGCACTATGCAATGAGCAGTTCTTC. The sequence joins TRBV7-2 to TRBJ2-1, with 10 bases matching TRBD2. V loses 3 bases at its end and J loses 6 bases; junction bases beyond the gene matches: 8. The CDR1 and CDR2 encoded by the germline V gene are SGHTA and FQGNSA. Counted from cysteine to phenylalanine, this CDR3 has 16 amino acids. The kept DNA is CDR3 alone, 48 bases in frame from the first base.